This T cell receptor (beta chain) derives from a study of CD4 T cells in relation to SARS-CoV-2 and coronaviruses. Study information: Controls used an HIV-1 Nef peptide pool or no peptide.

On this clone: Its antigen is not identified.

Before the COVID-19 pandemic, during about 2010-2018, CD4+ T cells were taken from unexposed donors. CD4+ T cells were isolated from the cells after 10 days of culture. The repertoire was sequenced with immunoSEQ multiplex PCR; TCRdb's copy has only in-frame clones and lacks some. Of just over 25,000 clones detected, 77% appear once; the ten largest clones hold 15% to 20%. Germline V CDR1 and CDR2: LGHDT, YNNKEL (reference sequence). V was trimmed by 1 base and J by 5 bases, leaving 12 bases between them. The CDR3 is made up of 16 amino acids. V is TRBV3-1 (or the pseudogene TRBV3-2) and J is TRBJ1-6; D perhaps matches TRBD1 (6 bases). The receptor was derived from a human donor in good health. Sequenced sample: CD4+ T cells from PBMCs, cultured in vitro. CDR3 region: CASSQVSGVDNSPLHF. In nucleotides, the CDR3 is TGTGCCAGCAGCCAAGTCTCAGGGGTTGATAATTCACCCCTCCACTTT.